This T cell receptor beta chain came from a study of T cell changes during pregnancy in multiple sclerosis (dated by TCRdb to about 2019). About the study as a whole: The study examined how the T cell repertoire changed over the course of pregnancy in women with multiple sclerosis.

On this clone itself: Its antigen specificity is not known. No base-level quality is on record; no much larger clone is a single base apart.

V sheds 6 bases and J sheds 4 bases, leaving 13 bases between their ends. Sequences SGHTA (CDR1) and FQGTGA (CDR2) are obtained from the germline V gene. The CDR3 runs 14 amino acids, cysteine and phenylalanine included. Only the CDR3 region is kept as DNA, spanning 42 bases read in frame from base 1. Preparation of the library involved the immunoSEQ multiplex PCR assay. The source is immuneACCESS, and TCRdb retained only in-frame sequences with V and J called. Part of the clones is not carried over; for the studies checked, unresolved V genes explain less than half of this, and the remainder is unexplained. This sample gives tens of thousands of clones in total; about 94% of them show up just once. Jointly, the top ten make up 0.39% of the sample.

The sequence is built from TRBV7-3 and TRBJ1-5; the D gene is possibly TRBD1, with 6 bases matching. The sequences come from CD4+ T cells from peripheral blood mononuclear cells, collected in the second trimester of pregnancy. The origin of this receptor is a female donor with multiple sclerosis, enrolled in a pregnancy study. The nucleotides read TGTGCCAGCAGTGCGGGGGGGCATAATCAGCCCCAGCATTTT. This gives the protein CASSAGGHNQPQHF.